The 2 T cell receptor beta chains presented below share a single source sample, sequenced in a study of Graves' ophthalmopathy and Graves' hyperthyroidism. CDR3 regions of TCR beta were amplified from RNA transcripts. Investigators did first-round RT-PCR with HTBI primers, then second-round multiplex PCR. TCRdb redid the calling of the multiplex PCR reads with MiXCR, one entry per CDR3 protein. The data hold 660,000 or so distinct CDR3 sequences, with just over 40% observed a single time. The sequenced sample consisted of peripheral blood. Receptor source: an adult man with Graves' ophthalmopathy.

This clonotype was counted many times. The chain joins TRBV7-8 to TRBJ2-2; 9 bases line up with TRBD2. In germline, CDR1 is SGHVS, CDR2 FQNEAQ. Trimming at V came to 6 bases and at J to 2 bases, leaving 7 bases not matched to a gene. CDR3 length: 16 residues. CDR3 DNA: TGTGCCAGCAGTTACCCGACTAGCGGAAACACCGGGGAGCTGTTTTTT. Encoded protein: CASSYPTSGNTGELFF.

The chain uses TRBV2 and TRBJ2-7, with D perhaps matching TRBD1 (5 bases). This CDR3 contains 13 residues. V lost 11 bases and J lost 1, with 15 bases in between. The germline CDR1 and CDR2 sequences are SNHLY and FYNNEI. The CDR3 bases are TGTGCCTGGAGTGTAAAGGGGTCCTACGAGCAGTACTTC. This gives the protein CAWSVKGSYEQYF. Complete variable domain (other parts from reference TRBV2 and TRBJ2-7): EPEVTQTPSHQVTQMGQEVILRCVPISNHLYFYWYRQILGQKVEFLVSFYNNEISEKSEIFDDQFSVERPDGSNFTLKIRSTKLEDSAMYFCAWSVKGSYEQYFGPGTRLTVT.